The 8 T cell receptor beta chains below come from one sample, sequenced in a study of blood T cell repertoires in COVID-19 (dated by TCRdb to between 2020 and 2021). The protocol used for the library was the immunoSEQ multiplex PCR assay. TCRdb re-hosts the immuneACCESS table, in-frame sequences only. Its copies lack some clones; in the studies checked, an unresolved V gene accounts for under half of them, and the cause for the rest is not known. The table for this sample lists roughly 40,000 clones; about 82% of them were counted only once. The ten most abundant clones make up over 45% of the sample. Sequencing was done on a sample of peripheral blood. The receptors stem from a man in his 70s with acute or convalescent COVID-19.

This sequence joins TRBV11-3 and TRBJ2-4, with 8 nucleotides matching TRBD1. The CDR3 totals 13 residues. The V gene end was trimmed by 4 bases and the J gene end by 6 bases; junction bases not matched to a gene: 2. Germline V gene data show CDR1 as SGHNT and CDR2 as YENEEA. CDR3 nucleotides: TGTGCCAGCAGCTCAGACAGGGGAAACATTCAGTACTTC. Amino acids: CASSSDRGNIQYF.

J is TRBJ2-2 and V is TRBV6-4; TRBD1 matches 8 bases. The CDR3 covers 15 residues. Trimming cost V 6 bases and J 5 bases; bases outside gene matches: 8. CDR1 and CDR2 (germline): MRHNA, SNTAGT. The CDR3 DNA reads TGTGCCAGCAGATCGGACAGGGCTAGTACCGGGGAGCTGTTTTTT. It specifies CASRSDRASTGELFF.

The chain links TRBV24-1 to TRBJ2-2; 9 bases are shared with TRBD1. Trimming cost V 3 bases and J 7 bases; bases outside gene matches: 5. This CDR3 is built from 15 residues. CDR1 and CDR2 from the germline V gene are KGHDR and SFDVKD. The CDR3 DNA reads as TGTGCCACCAGTGATCCCCGACAGGGGGACGGGGAGCTGTTTTTT. This gives the protein CATSDPRQGDGELFF.

The chain is built from TRBV4-1 and TRBJ2-4, with D perhaps matching TRBD2 (6 bases). The CDR3 runs 15 residues. Germline CDR1 is MGHRA and CDR2 is YSYEKL. The V and J ends lost 6 bases and 6 bases respectively, with 18 bases between them. The CDR3 protein is CASSRTWARGNIQYF. DNA for the CDR3: TGCGCCAGCAGTCGGACCTGGGCGCGGGGAAACATTCAGTACTTC.

The genes are TRBV5-1 and TRBJ2-2; D call uncertain. CDR3 length: 15 residues. V lost 0 bases and J lost 2, with 8 bases in between. From germline, CDR1 is SGHRS and CDR2 YFSETQ. CDR3 region: CASSLAVSNTGELFF. CDR3 sequence (DNA): TGCGCCAGCAGCTTGGCCGTTTCCAACACCGGGGAGCTGTTTTTT. The variable domain in full, completed from reference TRBV5-1 and TRBJ2-2, reads KAGVTQTPRYLIKTRGQQVTLSCSPISGHRSVSWYQQTPGQGLQFLFEYFSETQRNKGNFPGRFSGRQFSNSRSEMNVSTLELGDSALYLCASSLAVSNTGELFFGEGSRLTVL.

The rearrangement links TRBV10-3 to TRBJ2-7; possible D gene TRBD1, 5 bases. The CDR3 has 11 residues. The V and J ends lost 10 bases and 1 base respectively, with 8 bases between them. Germline V gene data show CDR1 as ENHRY and CDR2 as SYGVKD. The CDR3 DNA follows: TGTGCCACGCAGGGTTCCTACGAGCAGTACTTC. The encoded protein is CATQGSYEQYF.

The rearrangement uses TRBV5-1 and TRBJ1-2; 7 bases are shared with TRBD1. The CDR3 is 15 residues long. CDR1 and CDR2 (germline): SGHRS, YFSETQ. V gave up 4 bases and J gave up 8 bases; unmatched junction bases: 14. The CDR3 sequence is CASSAGTAEWGGYTF. As DNA, the CDR3 is TGCGCCAGCAGCGCTGGGACAGCCGAGTGGGGCGGCTACACCTTC.

V usage is TRBV19 and J usage is TRBJ2-3; 8 bases are a match to TRBD2. V gave up 3 bases and J gave up 0 bases; unmatched junction bases: 5. Germline V gene data show CDR1 as LNHDA and CDR2 as SQIVND (reference sequence). This CDR3 comprises 16 residues. In DNA form, the CDR3 reads TGTGCCAGTAGTATCAATAGCGGGGTTAGCACAGATACGCAGTATTTT. It specifies CASSINSGVSTDTQYF.